This TCR beta chain was captured in a study of shared clonotypes between healthy human individuals (dated by TCRdb to the early 2020s). For the wider study: A couple of women and a few men aged 18 to 49 years were included in the cohort. For each donor, CD4 naive and CD4 memory were each given three plates, CD8 naive was given two plates, and CD8 memory was given one plate. Blood TCR repertoires of 5 or 6 healthy adults were deeply sequenced to estimate repertoire size and the extent of clonotype sharing between individuals. To increase sequencing depth and limit assay-specific biases, different laboratories used diverse techniques to prepare libraries and sequence TCR repertoires. Leukapheresis yielded between about 0.85 and 9 billion PBMCs per donor.

This clone appeared a single time. Its antigen remains unidentified. No much larger clone is present one base from it, and per-base qualities are unavailable. CD8 naive samples consisted of CD45RO-negative cells that were positively selected for CCR7, yielding a CD45RA+CCR7+ population without TemRA cells. The donors were healthy, HIV-negative adults who had no recently reported acute infections or vaccinations. Only Caucasian adults living in Nashville, Tennessee, USA were represented among the donors. Blood was obtained by leukapheresis, after which PBMCs were separated by Ficoll-Histopaque density gradient centrifugation and cryopreserved in liquid nitrogen vapor phase. Purity and quantity of every magnetically sorted T cell population were checked by analytical flow cytometry. Genomic DNA was isolated from each sorted fraction and quantified by UV absorbance on a Nanodrop 2000c. TCR CDR3 regions were amplified from genomic DNA by multiplex PCR using the deep immunoSEQ assay. Extracted genomic DNA from each cell subset was spread evenly across all wells of several immunoSEQ 96-well plates, with each plate serving as a replicate. For sorted subsets, approximately 210 ng of genomic DNA, equivalent to around 31,000 T cell genomes, went into each replicate PCR. The purified libraries were quantified using a Qubit 3.0 fluorometer, sized with a Bioanalyzer 2100, and then quantified again using the KAPA Library Quantification kit. A separate single-read 150-cycle Illumina NextSeq 550 flow cell was used to sequence each immunoSEQ 96-well plate. The authors' analysis ran thus. Because the immunoSEQ output included only junctional sequences and no quality scores, the filtering could not be the same as the filtering used for full-length reads. Sequences were annotated with PyIR, a Python wrapper for IgBLAST v1.9, and V/J genes and CDR3 were assigned using IMGT germline references. Reads were removed for weak V/J assignments (E-value above 1e-6), missing CDR3, stop codons, out-of-frame junctions, or ambiguous translated residues. V3J clonotypes were defined as sequences sharing the same inferred V gene, J gene, and CDR3 amino acid sequence. To compute the percentage overlap between repertoires, the number of shared unique clonotypes was divided by the size of the smaller repertoire. Richness of each repertoire was evaluated using RTK rarefaction, the Chao1 estimator, and Recon v2.1 estimates of unobserved clonotypes. Generation probabilities for all TCRbeta clonotypes obtained by the gDNA method from several donors were computed using OLGA. What TCRdb holds here is the immuneACCESS table cut down to in-frame rearrangements. Part of the clones is not present; checked against another copy, under half of the missing clones reflect an unresolved V gene, and the others are unexplained. The V and J calls and clone size come from that table; D and trimming were worked out from the DNA. The sample includes millions of clones, with 85% to 95% observed a single time. Clones ranked in the top ten supply approximately 1.2% of the sample.

Overall study outcomes, separate from this receptor: Pairwise subsampling led to the expectation that sequencing depth would affect the degree of clonotype sharing among donors. Naive subsets generally had larger estimated clonotype richness than memory subsets. Compared with non-shared clonotypes, clonotypes shared by all four sorted-subset donors had higher generation probabilities. Because the study included a small number of donors, the genetic and exposure-history diversity represented was limited. Across four donors, approximately 4.9% of naive CD4, around 3.5% of naive CD8, 2% to 2.5% of memory CD4, and under 0.45% of memory CD8 clonotypes were shared. Incomplete sequencing was indicated by rarefaction of sorted-subset datasets, despite the large sequencing depth. Sampling was restricted to blood, and TCR repertoires in tissues likely differ from the TCR repertoires found in blood.

The CDR3 numbers 13 residues from cysteine through phenylalanine. The only DNA kept is the CDR3, 39 bases in frame from the first base. Trimming leaves V shorter by 3 bases and J shorter by 3 bases, with the junction holding 2 bases beyond the gene matches. The germline V gene (reference sequence) supplies CDR1 LNHDA and CDR2 SQIVND. This TCR came from a man between 18 and 35 years old in good health. Sequencing was carried out using naive CD8+ T cells sorted from blood. The cell subset or site label of this sample denotes: CD45RA+CCR7+. The chain is made from TRBV19 and TRBJ2-7, with 7 bases matching TRBD1. The DNA sequence is given as TGTGCCAGTAGTATGCAGGGGGACTACGAGCAGTACTTC. This yields the protein CASSMQGDYEQYF.